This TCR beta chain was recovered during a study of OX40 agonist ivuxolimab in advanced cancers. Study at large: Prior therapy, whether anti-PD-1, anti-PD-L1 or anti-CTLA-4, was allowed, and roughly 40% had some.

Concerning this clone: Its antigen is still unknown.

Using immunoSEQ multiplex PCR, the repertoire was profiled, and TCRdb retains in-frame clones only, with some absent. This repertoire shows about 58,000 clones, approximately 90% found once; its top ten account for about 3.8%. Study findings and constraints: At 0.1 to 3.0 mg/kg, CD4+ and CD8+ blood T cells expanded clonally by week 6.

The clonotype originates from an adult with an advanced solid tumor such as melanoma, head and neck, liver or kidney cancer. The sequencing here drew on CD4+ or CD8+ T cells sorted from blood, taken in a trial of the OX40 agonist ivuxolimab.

For the CDR3, the DNA is TGTGCCAGCAGCGTGGGGGGCTACTCCTACGAGCAGTACTTC. As protein: CASSVGGYSYEQYF. The chain uses TRBV9 and TRBJ2-7, with D perhaps being TRBD1 or TRBD2 (6 bases each). Germline assignment: CDR1 SGDLS and CDR2 YYNGEE. The CDR3 extends over 14 amino acids. Trimming removed 2 bases at V and 0 bases at J, with 9 bases between.